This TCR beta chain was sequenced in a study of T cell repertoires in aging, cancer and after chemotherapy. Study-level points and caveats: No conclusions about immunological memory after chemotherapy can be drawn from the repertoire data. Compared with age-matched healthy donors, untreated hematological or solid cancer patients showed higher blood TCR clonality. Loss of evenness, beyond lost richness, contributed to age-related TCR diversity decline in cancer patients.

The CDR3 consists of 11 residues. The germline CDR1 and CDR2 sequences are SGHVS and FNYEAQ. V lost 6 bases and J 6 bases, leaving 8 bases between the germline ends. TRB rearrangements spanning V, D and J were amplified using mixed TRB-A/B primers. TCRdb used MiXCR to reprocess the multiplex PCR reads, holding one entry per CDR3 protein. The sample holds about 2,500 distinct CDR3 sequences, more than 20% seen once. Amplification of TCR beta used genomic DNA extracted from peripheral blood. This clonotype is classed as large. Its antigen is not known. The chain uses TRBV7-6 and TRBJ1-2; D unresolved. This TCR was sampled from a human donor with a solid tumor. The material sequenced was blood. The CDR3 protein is CASRDSDGYTF. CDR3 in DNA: TGTGCCAGCAGAGACTCCGATGGCTACACCTTC.